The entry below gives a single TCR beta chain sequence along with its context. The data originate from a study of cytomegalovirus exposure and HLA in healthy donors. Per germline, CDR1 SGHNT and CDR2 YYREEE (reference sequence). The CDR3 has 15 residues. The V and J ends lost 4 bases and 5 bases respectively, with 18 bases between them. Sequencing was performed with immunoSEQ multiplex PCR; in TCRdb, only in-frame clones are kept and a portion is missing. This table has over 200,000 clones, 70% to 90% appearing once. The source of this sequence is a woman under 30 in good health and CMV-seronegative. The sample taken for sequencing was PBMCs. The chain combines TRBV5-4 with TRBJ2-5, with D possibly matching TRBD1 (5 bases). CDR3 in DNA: TGTGCCAGCAGCCCTTTTTTGGGCAGGGCCGAGACCCAGTACTTC. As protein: CASSPFLGRAETQYF.